The next 30 T cell receptor beta chains were all read from a single sample in a study of response to subunit inactivated influenza vaccine. TCRdb redid the calling of the RT-PCR reads with MiXCR, one entry per CDR3 protein. The sample holds about 160,000 distinct CDR3 sequences, 11% seen once. This specimen was non-naive T cells sorted from PBMCs, taken 45 days after vaccination. Every receptor here comes from a man aged 50 to 60 who received an inactivated influenza vaccine.

This clonotype has just a few counts. V and J are TRBV7-8 and TRBJ2-5; 8 bases agree with TRBD1. V dropped 4 bases and J dropped 2; count of bases not matched to a gene: 6. This CDR3 contains 15 residues. The germline gives CDR1 SGHVS, CDR2 FQNEAQ. The CDR3 coding sequence is TGTGCCAGCAGCTACCTCGGACAGGGACAAGAGACCCAGTACTTC. As protein: CASSYLGQGQETQYF. The complete variable domain, with remaining parts taken from reference TRBV7-8 and TRBJ2-5, reads GAGVSQSPRYKVAKRGQDVALRCDPISGHVSLFWYQQALGQGPEFLTYFQNEAQLDKSGLPSDRFFAERPEGSVSTLKIQRTQQEDSAVYLCASSYLGQGQETQYFGPGTRLLVL.

This clonotype was found many times. A read error may account for a junction end that differs from germline. The V and J genes are TRBV12-3 or TRBV12-4 and TRBJ2-1; a weak D match, TRBD2 (6 bases). CDR3 length equals 11 residues. The CDR3 nucleotides are TGTGCCAGCAGTCTAAGGGACTTTGGGGTTTTC. Translation gives CASSLRDFGVF.

V usage is TRBV24-1 and J usage is TRBJ2-5; 8 nucleotides match TRBD1. This CDR3 contains 13 residues. Germline CDR1 reads KGHDR; CDR2 reads SFDVKD. V was pared by 7 bases and J by 4 bases, with 4 bases of the junction left unmatched. Written as DNA, the CDR3 is TGTGCCACCAGCTCAGGGGGCTTAGAGACCCAGTACTTC. Amino acids: CATSSGGLETQYF.

The CDR3 region is CASSLAILAYEQYF. The DNA of the CDR3 is TGTGCCAGCAGCTTAGCTATCTTAGCCTACGAGCAGTACTTC. The chain employs TRBV7-4 and TRBJ2-7; D not certain. Per the germline V gene, CDR1 is SGHVT and CDR2 is SQSDAQ. The CDR3 is made up of 14 amino acids. V was cut by 0 bases and J by 2 bases, with 8 bases left in between.

The table lists this clonotype with a few counts. The chain is built from TRBV7-2 and TRBJ2-1, with a tentative D call TRBD1 (5 bases). Germline CDR1 is SGHTA and CDR2 is FQGNSA. The CDR3 runs 13 residues. V lost 5 bases and J 6 bases, leaving 11 bases between the germline ends. Here the CDR3 reads CASSIQGGNEQFF. The CDR3 DNA sequence: TGTGCCAGCAGCATTCAGGGCGGCAATGAGCAGTTCTTC.

This clonotype was counted many times. This chain joins TRBV11-2 and TRBJ1-6; possible D gene TRBD1, 5 bases. The CDR3 covers 19 residues. The germline V gene has CDR1 SGHAT and CDR2 FQNNGV. Trimming left V 2 bases short and J 4 bases short, with 21 bases between. CDR3 region: CASSLSRPAGRLYNSPLHF. The CDR3 coding sequence is TGTGCCAGCAGCTTATCACGTCCCGCAGGGCGGCTTTATAATTCACCCCTCCACTTT. Drawing the rest from reference TRBV11-2 and TRBJ1-6, the complete variable domain is EAGVAQSPRYKIIEKRQSVAFWCNPISGHATLYWYQQILGQGPKLLIQFQNNGVVDDSQLPKDRFSAERLKGVDSTLKIQPAKLEDSAVYLCASSLSRPAGRLYNSPLHFGNGTRLTVT.

The chain has TRBV2 and TRBJ1-2; D ambiguous. Germline V CDR1 and CDR2: SNHLY, FYNNEI. CDR3 length equals 15 residues. Trimming took off 6 bases at V and 2 bases at J, with 16 bases between the two ends. For the CDR3, the DNA is TGTGCCAGCAGACGTCCCAGACCTACAAACTATGGCTACACCTTC. Protein sequence: CASRRPRPTNYGYTF.

The sample holds many counts of this clonotype. This rearrangement joins TRBV3-1 to TRBJ2-7; 7 nucleotides agree with TRBD1. After removal of 1 base from V and 5 bases from J, the junction contained 2 bases not matched to a gene. The CDR3 loop spans 13 amino acids. Germline V gives CDR1 LGHDT, CDR2 YNNKEL (reference sequence). The CDR3 region is CASSQVGGHEQYF. Written as DNA, the CDR3 is TGTGCCAGCAGCCAAGTAGGGGGCCACGAGCAGTACTTC.

This clonotype was recorded many times. The chain joins TRBV4-2 to TRBJ2-1; D is ambiguous. V was cut by 1 base and J by 4 bases, with 11 bases left in between. Germline loops: CDR1 LGHNA, CDR2 YNFKEQ. The CDR3 is 15 residues long. CDR3: CASSQAGGAYNEQFF. In DNA form, the CDR3 reads TGTGCCAGCAGCCAAGCCGGCGGAGCATACAATGAGCAGTTCTTC.

Remarks on this clonotype: With a much larger clone just one base away, this may be a read error. The V gene is TRBV4-2, the J gene TRBJ1-6; no clear D. Germline V gives CDR1 LGHNA, CDR2 YNFKEQ. This CDR3 region has 15 residues. V was cut by 4 bases and J by 7 bases, with 14 bases left in between. The CDR3 DNA reads TGTGCCAGCAGCCCAAATCGCGGTTACAATTCACCCCTCCACTTT. Translated, it gives CASSPNRGYNSPLHF.

The sample holds a few counts of this clonotype. The rearrangement joins TRBV20-1 to TRBJ1-1; no reliable D call. The CDR3 consists of 14 residues. CDR1 and CDR2 (germline): DFQATT, SNEGSKA (reference sequence). Trimming removed 2 bases from V and 6 bases from J, with 16 bases in between. CDR3 in amino acids: CSARYNLSTAEAFF. In DNA form, the CDR3 reads TGCAGTGCTAGATACAATTTGAGTACCGCTGAAGCTTTCTTT.

The J gene is TRBJ2-1, the V gene TRBV7-2; 11 bases agree with TRBD2. CDR3 length: 17 amino acids. CDR1 SGHTA and CDR2 FQGNSA come from the germline V gene. V trimming: 6 bases; J trimming: 2 bases; junction bases outside the gene matches: 9. The CDR3 loop reads CASRRLSGRVTYNEQFF. CDR3 bases: TGTGCCAGCAGACGTCTTAGCGGGAGGGTTACCTACAATGAGCAGTTCTTC.

Within the sample, this clonotype is medium-sized. Here the CDR3 reads CASSPRQGTDEQYF. CDR3 coding DNA: TGTGCCAGCAGCCCCAGACAGGGTACCGACGAGCAGTACTTC. The chain employs TRBV3-1 and TRBJ2-7; 7 nucleotides align to TRBD1. CDR3 length equals 14 residues. The J segment lost 5 bases and the V segment lost 4 bases, leaving 8 bases of the junction unmatched. CDR1 and CDR2 (germline): LGHDT, YNNKEL (reference sequence).

The rearrangement joins TRBV6-2 or TRBV6-3 to TRBJ1-2; D is possibly TRBD1 (5 bases). Trimming cost V 5 bases and J 4 bases, with 14 bases left between them. Germline-derived CDR1 and CDR2 are MNHEY and SVGEGT. The CDR3 is made up of 14 amino acids. The CDR3 DNA sequence: TGTGCCAGCAGTACGGCCCTCGGGGGCTATGGCTACACCTTC. Translating gives CASSTALGGYGYTF.

This clonotype has at least ten counts. The rearrangement uses TRBV29-1 and TRBJ2-1, with 7 bases matching TRBD2. J gave up 0 bases and V 3 bases, and 5 bases lay outside the gene matches. The CDR3 contains 15 residues. The germline V gene has CDR1 SQVTM and CDR2 ANQGSEA. Here the CDR3 DNA reads TGCAGCGTTGACTCTAGCGGCAGCTCCTACAATGAGCAGTTCTTC. Translated, it gives CSVDSSGSSYNEQFF.

The chain links TRBV7-2 to TRBJ2-7; D possibly uses TRBD1 or TRBD2 (6 bases each). Between the trimmed V and J ends, which lost 1 base and 2 bases, there was a span of 9 bases. Germline CDR1 reads SGHTA; CDR2 reads FQGNSA. This CDR3 has 14 residues. Here the CDR3 reads CASSLVGGTYEQYF. Here the CDR3 DNA reads TGTGCCAGCAGCTTAGTCGGGGGCACCTACGAGCAGTACTTC.

This clonotype was seen only a few times. The chain joins TRBV11-3 to TRBJ2-1, with D unresolved. CDR1 is SGHNT and CDR2 is YENEEA in the germline V gene. Between the trimmed V and J ends, which lost 2 bases and 8 bases, there was a span of 10 bases. The CDR3 length is 13 residues. The CDR3 coding sequence is TGTGCCAGCAGCTTAACTACCCACTATGAGCAGTTCTTC. It specifies CASSLTTHYEQFF.

In its sample, this clonotype was seen many times. This chain uses TRBV27 with TRBJ2-2, with D unresolved. The germline V gene has CDR1 MNHEY and CDR2 SMNVEV (reference sequence). V was clipped by 3 bases and J by 6 bases, with 17 bases between them. This CDR3 spans 16 amino acids. The CDR3 protein is CASSLVGYRLAGELFF. In DNA form, the CDR3 reads TGTGCCAGCAGTTTGGTGGGGTACAGATTGGCCGGGGAGCTGTTTTTT.

This clonotype occurred many times. V gene TRBV5-1 combines with J gene TRBJ2-2; 12 bases align to TRBD2. V trimming: 2 bases; J trimming: 5 bases; junction bases outside the gene matches: 1. This CDR3 is built from 15 residues. Germline V gene data show CDR1 as SGHRS and CDR2 as YFSETQ. The chain's CDR3 is CASSFGTSGTGELFF. The CDR3 DNA is TGCGCCAGCAGCTTTGGGACTAGCGGGACCGGGGAGCTGTTTTTT.

This rearrangement joins TRBV6-1 to TRBJ1-5; D is ambiguous. Germline-derived CDR1 and CDR2 are MNHNS and SASEGT. CDR3 length equals 15 residues. V was trimmed by 0 bases and J by 2 bases, leaving 8 bases between them. The CDR3 DNA reads as TGTGCCAGCAGTGAAGCGCTACGGGGCAATCAGCCCCAGCATTTT. Protein sequence: CASSEALRGNQPQHF.

This clonotype was counted many times. The chain recombines TRBV5-6 with TRBJ2-1; 7 bases align to TRBD2. Trimming at V came to 3 bases and at J to 6 bases, leaving 9 bases not matched to a gene. The germline CDR1 and CDR2 sequences are SGHDT and YYEEEE. The CDR3 loop spans 15 amino acids. This chain's CDR3 is CASSSEGLAVNEQFF. In nucleotides, the CDR3 is TGTGCCAGCAGCTCGGAGGGGCTAGCGGTCAATGAGCAGTTCTTC.

The sample holds a few counts of this clonotype. This sequence joins TRBV7-2 and TRBJ1-5; maybe TRBD1 (6 bases). The germline CDR1 and CDR2 sequences are SGHTA and FQGNSA. With 2 bases removed from V and 3 bases from J, the gap between germline ends came to 11 bases. This CDR3 region has 15 residues. The CDR3 DNA sequence: TGTGCCAGCAGCTTAAGGGGGGGGACCAATCAGCCCCAGCATTTT. Translated, it gives CASSLRGGTNQPQHF.

The V call is TRBV28, the J call TRBJ1-2; D unresolved. This CDR3 has 13 residues. CDR1 MDHEN and CDR2 SYDVKM come from the germline V gene. Trimming took 6 bases from V and 3 from J, leaving 11 bases between them. The CDR3 here is CASRSSGDYGYTF. The CDR3, as DNA: TGTGCCAGCAGATCCTCCGGGGACTATGGCTACACCTTC.

The J gene is TRBJ2-1, the V gene TRBV13; D not resolved. V shed 0 bases and J shed 2 bases, with 11 bases lying between them. The CDR3 is 16 residues long. CDR1 is PRHDT, CDR2 FYEKMQ, per germline (reference sequence). In DNA, the CDR3 is TGTGCCAGCAGCTTAGGGGGCGCCGTGCCCTACAATGAGCAGTTCTTC. Translated: CASSLGGAVPYNEQFF.

The V call is TRBV6-1, the J call TRBJ2-1, with 8 bases identical to TRBD2. Losses at the gene ends were 6 bases for V and 9 bases for J; bases not matched to a gene: 13. The CDR3 consists of 15 residues. Germline V gene data show CDR1 as MNHNS and CDR2 as SASEGT. The CDR3 sequence: CASSLNSGVASEQFF. In DNA, the CDR3 is TGTGCCAGCAGCCTGAATAGCGGGGTGGCTAGTGAGCAGTTCTTC.

The table lists this clonotype with many counts. This chain uses TRBV12-3 or TRBV12-4 with TRBJ1-3; no firm D call. The CDR3 length is 17 residues. Deletions cut 6 bases from V and 0 bases from J, with 18 bases between. Here the CDR3 reads CASRPYVGRISGNTIYF. The DNA for the CDR3 is TGTGCCAGCAGGCCCTATGTCGGACGCATCTCTGGAAACACCATATATTTT.

The V call is TRBV7-6, the J call TRBJ2-1; TRBD2 matches at 8 bases. V dropped 3 bases and J dropped 3; count of bases not matched to a gene: 10. The CDR3 is made up of 17 amino acids. Germline CDR1 reads SGHVS; CDR2 reads FNYEAQ. This CDR3 is CASSFSTGLAGYNEQFF. CDR3 nucleotide sequence: TGTGCCAGCAGCTTCTCCACGGGGCTAGCGGGCTACAATGAGCAGTTCTTC.

The chain has TRBV3-1 and TRBJ1-2, with D unclear. Trimming removed 2 bases from V and 4 bases from J, with 17 bases in between. This CDR3 region has 16 residues. Per germline, CDR1 LGHDT and CDR2 YNNKEL (reference sequence). Here the CDR3 DNA reads TGTGCCAGCAGCCAATCTCCCTCTACGGGAACCTATGGCTACACCTTC. Protein product: CASSQSPSTGTYGYTF. The complete variable domain, with remaining parts taken from reference TRBV3-1 and TRBJ1-2, reads DTAVSQTPKYLVTQMGNDKSIKCEQNLGHDTMYWYKQDSKKFLKIMFSYNNKELIINETVPNRFSPKSPDKAHLNLHINSLELGDSAVYFCASSQSPSTGTYGYTFGSGTRLTVV.

This clonotype showed up just a few times. The CDR3 bases are TGTGCCAGCAGCCTGGAACGGGGGGCCCCCTCTGGGGCCAACGTCCTGACTTTC. Translated, it gives CASSLERGAPSGANVLTF. The chain combines TRBV3-1 with TRBJ2-6, with TRBD2 as a possible D gene (7 bases). Trimming took off 4 bases at V and 0 bases at J, with 16 bases between the two ends. Germline CDR1 and CDR2: LGHDT and YNNKEL (reference sequence). The CDR3 runs 18 residues.

This clonotype has a handful of counts. J is TRBJ2-2 and V is TRBV6-5; 8 nucleotides line up with TRBD2. The CDR3 spans 16 residues. V shed 2 bases, J shed 4 bases, and the junction held 6 bases outside the gene matches. Germline V gene data show CDR1 as MNHEY and CDR2 as SVGAGI. The chain's CDR3 is CASSYSGGRGTGELFF. CDR3 DNA: TGTGCCAGCAGTTACAGCGGGGGCCGGGGCACCGGGGAGCTGTTTTTT.